This T cell receptor beta chain derives from a study of T-cell reconstitution after alpha-beta-depleted transplantation in children (dated by TCRdb to 2016 to 2017). In terms of the full investigation: T-cell immune reconstitution after TCRalphabeta/CD19-depleted allogeneic hematopoietic cell transplantation in children was quantitatively tracked in the study by means of TCR repertoire profiling. The paper as a whole reports these results and caveats: Apparently early alphabetaT-cell count recovery about two months after transplant reportedly relied on only several hundred rapidly expanded clones derived from non-depleted graft cells. Hyperexpanded clone frequencies declined over subsequent months; after one year, T-cell counts and TCRbeta diversity were mostly attributed to newly produced T cells. In some patients, the high TCRbeta diversity seen at day 60 was put down to recipient T cells and intrathymic progenitors that had survived conditioning.

A few counts support this clonotype. Its antigen is still unknown. Base qualities are not at hand, and no much larger clone is one base apart. The germline V gene (reference sequence) sets CDR1 to SEHNR and CDR2 to FQNEAQ. The CDR3, cysteine through phenylalanine, is 16 amino acids long. This entry keeps only the CDR3 DNA: 48 bases, framed from base 1. At the junction V is shortened by 4 bases and J by 5 bases, with 18 bases in between. The intended sense of this specimen's treatment or condition label: allogeneic hematopoietic cell transplantation with graft depleted of TCRalphabeta T cells and CD19 B cells. Transplant recipients were children who received TCRalphabeta/CD19-depleted allogeneic hematopoietic cell grafts. Libraries were prepared through PCR. Data came from an Illumina HiSeq 2500. Molecular barcoding was employed in the preparation of TCR libraries, with unique molecular identifiers being used to normalize TCRbeta repertoire quantification. TCRdb passed the public sequencing reads through fastp at Q25 and MiXCR, retaining productive beta sequences. Rows with one shared CDR3 protein collapse into an entry with the most common genes and DNA. Within this sample are approximately 230,000 distinct CDR3 sequences, with about 24% of them counted one time only. About 5% of the sample rests with the top ten.

The origin of this receptor is a female patient aged 2 to 10 who had a stem cell transplant for congenital amegakaryocytic thrombocytopenia, so the T cells may come from the graft donor. The sample consisted of PBMCs, mostly from graft donor cells, taken 360 days after TCRalphabeta/CD19-depleted stem cell transplant. This chain is built from TRBV7-9 and TRBJ2-1; the D gene is perhaps TRBD1, on 7 matching bases. This receptor carries the CDR3 CASSWGDSALNNEQFF. Here is the DNA: TGTGCCAGCAGCTGGGGGGACAGCGCACTAAACAATGAGCAGTTCTTC.